The TCR beta chain under discussion was sequenced for a study of technical replicates of blood from a handful of donors. Clones were sequenced by immunoSEQ multiplex PCR, and TCRdb holds only the in-frame ones, with some missing. The sample has 80,000 to 95,000 clones, 90% to 96% seen once. The length of the CDR3 is 14 residues. Germline V gene lookup returns CDR1 SGDLS and CDR2 YYNGEE. J lost 1 base, V lost 7 bases, and 2 bases had no gene match. This sequence joins TRBV9 and TRBJ1-2, with 12 bases matching TRBD1. This clonotype was obtained from a human donor in good health. Sample: T cells isolated from PBMCs. Here the CDR3 reads CASGTGGSNYGYTF. As DNA, the CDR3 is TGTGCCAGCGGGACAGGGGGCAGTAACTATGGCTACACCTTC.